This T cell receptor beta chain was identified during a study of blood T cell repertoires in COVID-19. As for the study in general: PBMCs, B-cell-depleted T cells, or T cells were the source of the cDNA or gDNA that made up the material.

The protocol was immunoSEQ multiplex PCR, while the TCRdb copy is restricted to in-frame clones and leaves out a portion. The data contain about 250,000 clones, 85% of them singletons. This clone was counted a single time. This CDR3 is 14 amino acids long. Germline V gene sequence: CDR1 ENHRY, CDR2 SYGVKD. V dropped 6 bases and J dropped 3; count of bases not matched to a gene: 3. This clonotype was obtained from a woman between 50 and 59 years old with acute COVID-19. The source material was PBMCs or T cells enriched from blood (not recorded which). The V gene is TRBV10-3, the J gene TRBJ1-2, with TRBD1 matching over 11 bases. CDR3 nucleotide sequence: TGTGCCATCAGCGAGGGACAGGGGGACTATGGCTACACCTTC. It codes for CAISEGQGDYGYTF.